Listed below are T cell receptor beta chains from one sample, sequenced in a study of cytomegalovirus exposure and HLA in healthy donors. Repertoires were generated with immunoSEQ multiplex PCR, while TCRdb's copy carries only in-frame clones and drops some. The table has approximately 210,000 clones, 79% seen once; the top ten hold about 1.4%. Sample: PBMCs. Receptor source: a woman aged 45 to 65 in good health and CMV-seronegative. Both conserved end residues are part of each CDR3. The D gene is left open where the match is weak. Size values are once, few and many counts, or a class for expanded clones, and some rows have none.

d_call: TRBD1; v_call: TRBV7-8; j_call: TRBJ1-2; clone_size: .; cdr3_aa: CASGSPGTAVIRGYTF; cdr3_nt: TGTGCCAGCGGCTCACCCGGGACAGCTGTAATAAGGGGCTACACCTTC
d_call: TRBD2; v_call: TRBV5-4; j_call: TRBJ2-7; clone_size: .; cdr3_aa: CASTGGLAGVGEQYF; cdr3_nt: TGTGCCAGCACCGGGGGACTAGCGGGAGTTGGCGAGCAGTACTTC
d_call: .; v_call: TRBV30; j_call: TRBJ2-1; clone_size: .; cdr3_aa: CAWIPGGGNEQFF; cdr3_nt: TGTGCCTGGATCCCCGGCGGCGGCAATGAGCAGTTCTTC
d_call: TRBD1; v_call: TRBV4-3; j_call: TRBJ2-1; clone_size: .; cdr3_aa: CASSQDDRDPYNEQFF; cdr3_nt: TGCGCCAGCAGCCAAGATGACAGGGATCCCTACAATGAGCAGTTCTTC
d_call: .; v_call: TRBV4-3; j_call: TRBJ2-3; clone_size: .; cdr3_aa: CASSPGRGRTDTQYF; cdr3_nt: TGCGCCAGCAGCCCGGGCAGGGGAAGGACAGATACGCAGTATTTT
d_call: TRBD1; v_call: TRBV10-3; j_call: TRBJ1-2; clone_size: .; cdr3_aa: CAISDRGDRGFGYTF; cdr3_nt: TGTGCCATCAGTGATAGGGGGGACAGGGGCTTTGGCTACACCTTC
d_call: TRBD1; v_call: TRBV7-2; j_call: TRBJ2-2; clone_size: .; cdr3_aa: CASSLDVTGSAGELFF; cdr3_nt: TGTGCCAGCAGCTTAGACGTGACAGGGAGCGCCGGGGAGCTGTTTTTT
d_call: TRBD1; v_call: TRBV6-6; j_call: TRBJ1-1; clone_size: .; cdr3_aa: CASSGGFGTGNTEAFF; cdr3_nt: TGTGCCAGCAGTGGAGGCTTCGGGACAGGGAACACTGAAGCTTTCTTT
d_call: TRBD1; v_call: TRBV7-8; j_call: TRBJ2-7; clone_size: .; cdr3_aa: CASSPYRVPGGYEQYF; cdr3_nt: TGTGCCAGCAGCCCCTACAGGGTCCCAGGGGGTTACGAGCAGTACTTC
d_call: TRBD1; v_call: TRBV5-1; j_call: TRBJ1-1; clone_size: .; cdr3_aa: CASSPGPGQGARDTEAFF; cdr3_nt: TGCGCCAGCAGCCCCGGCCCGGGACAGGGGGCGCGAGACACTGAAGCTTTCTTT
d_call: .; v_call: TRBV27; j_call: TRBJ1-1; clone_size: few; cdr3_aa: CASSLGGFMNTEAFF; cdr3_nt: TGTGCCAGCAGTTTAGGAGGGTTCATGAACACTGAAGCTTTCTTT
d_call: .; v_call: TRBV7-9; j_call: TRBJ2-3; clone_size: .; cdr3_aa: CASSSPPGTPNADTQYF; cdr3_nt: TGTGCCAGCAGCTCCCCCCCCGGGACTCCGAACGCAGATACGCAGTATTTT
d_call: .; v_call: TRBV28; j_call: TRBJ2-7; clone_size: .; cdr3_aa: CASSPGTPPAEQYF; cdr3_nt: TGTGCCAGCAGTCCCGGGACACCTCCCGCCGAGCAGTACTTC
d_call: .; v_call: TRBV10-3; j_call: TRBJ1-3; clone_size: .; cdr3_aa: CAISAHGTSGNTIYF; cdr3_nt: TGTGCCATCAGTGCTCACGGGACATCTGGAAACACCATATATTTT
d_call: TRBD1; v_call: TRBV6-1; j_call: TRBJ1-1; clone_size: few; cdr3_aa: CASMGTGAFF; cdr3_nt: TGTGCCAGCATGGGGACAGGGGCTTTCTTT
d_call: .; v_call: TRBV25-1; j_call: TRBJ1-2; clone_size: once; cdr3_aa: CASSESGGNYGYTF; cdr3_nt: TGTGCCAGCAGTGAATCGGGGGGAAACTATGGCTACACCTTC
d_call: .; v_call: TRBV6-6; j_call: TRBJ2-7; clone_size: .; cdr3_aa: CASSATDSKQYF; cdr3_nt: TGTGCCAGCAGCGCGACAGATTCAAAGCAGTACTTC
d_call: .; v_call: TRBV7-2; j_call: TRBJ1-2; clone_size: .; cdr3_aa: CASSSTPTGSYTF; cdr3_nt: TGTGCCAGCAGCTCAACGCCCACAGGGAGTTACACCTTC
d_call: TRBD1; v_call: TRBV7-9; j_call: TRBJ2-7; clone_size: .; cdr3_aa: CASSPKTGYQQYF; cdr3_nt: TGTGCCAGCAGCCCAAAGACAGGGTATCAGCAGTACTTC
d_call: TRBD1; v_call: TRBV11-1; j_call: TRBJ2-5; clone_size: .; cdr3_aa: CASRDRPRETQYF; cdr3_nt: TGTGCCAGCCGGGACAGACCCCGAGAGACCCAGTACTTC
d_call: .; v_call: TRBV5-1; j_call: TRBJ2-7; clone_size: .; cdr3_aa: CASSLGGDYEQYF; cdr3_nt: TGCGCCAGCAGCTTGGGGGGAGATTACGAGCAGTACTTC
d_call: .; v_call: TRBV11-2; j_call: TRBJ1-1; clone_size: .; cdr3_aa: CASSLVRGRGFSGAFF; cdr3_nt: TGTGCCAGCAGCTTAGTCAGGGGCAGGGGCTTTTCCGGAGCTTTCTTT
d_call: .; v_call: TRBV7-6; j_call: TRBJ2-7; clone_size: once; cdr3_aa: CASSHGTYEQYF; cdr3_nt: TGTGCCAGCAGCCACGGGACATACGAGCAGTACTTC
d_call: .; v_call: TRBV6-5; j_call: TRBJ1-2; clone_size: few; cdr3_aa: CASTKRQVNYGYTF; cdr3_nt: TGTGCCAGCACCAAGAGACAGGTTAACTATGGCTACACCTTC
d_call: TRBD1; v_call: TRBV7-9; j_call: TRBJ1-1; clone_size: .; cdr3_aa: CSSSLYLGQGYTEAFF; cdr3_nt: TGTTCCAGCAGCTTATATCTGGGACAGGGGTATACTGAAGCTTTCTTT
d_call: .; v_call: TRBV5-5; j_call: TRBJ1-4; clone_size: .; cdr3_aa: CASRHSGPANEKLFF; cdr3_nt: TGTGCCAGCAGGCATTCAGGGCCGGCTAATGAAAAACTGTTTTTT
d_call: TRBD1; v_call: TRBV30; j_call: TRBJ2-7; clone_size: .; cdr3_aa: CAWSDRGAHEQYF; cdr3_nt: TGTGCCTGGAGCGACAGGGGGGCCCACGAGCAGTACTTC
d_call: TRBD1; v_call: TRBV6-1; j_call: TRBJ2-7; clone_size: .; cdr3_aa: CASRSGTGAEQYF; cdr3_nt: TGTGCCAGCAGGTCCGGGACAGGGGCCGAGCAGTACTTC
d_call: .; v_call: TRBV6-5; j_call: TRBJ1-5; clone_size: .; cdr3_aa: CASSYTQGNQPQHF; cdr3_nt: TGTGCCAGCAGTTACACACAGGGTAATCAGCCCCAGCATTTT
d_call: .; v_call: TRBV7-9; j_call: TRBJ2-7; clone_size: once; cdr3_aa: CSSSLGHPYEQYF; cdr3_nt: TGTTCCAGCAGCTTAGGACACCCATACGAGCAGTACTTC
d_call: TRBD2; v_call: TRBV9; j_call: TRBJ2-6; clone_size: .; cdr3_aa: CASSVSSGRTGANVLTF; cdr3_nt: TGTGCCAGCAGCGTATCCAGCGGGAGGACTGGGGCCAACGTCCTGACTTTC
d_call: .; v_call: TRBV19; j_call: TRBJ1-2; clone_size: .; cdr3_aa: CASRMTETNYGYTF; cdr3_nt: TGTGCCAGTAGAATGACAGAAACTAACTATGGCTACACCTTC
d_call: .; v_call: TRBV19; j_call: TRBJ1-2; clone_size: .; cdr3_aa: CASSNPQTLYGYTF; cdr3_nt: TGTGCCAGTAGTAATCCCCAGACTCTCTATGGCTACACCTTC
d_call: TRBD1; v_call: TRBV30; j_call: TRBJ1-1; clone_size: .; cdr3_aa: CAWSYSVGGANAFF; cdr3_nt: TGTGCCTGGAGTTACTCGGTAGGGGGCGCTAATGCTTTCTTT
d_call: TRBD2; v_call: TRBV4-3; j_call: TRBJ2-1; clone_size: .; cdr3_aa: CASSQEVAGTSAINEQFF; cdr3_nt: TGCGCCAGCAGCCAAGAAGTTGCCGGGACTAGCGCGATCAATGAGCAGTTCTTC
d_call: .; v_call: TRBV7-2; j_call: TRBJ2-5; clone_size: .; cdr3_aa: CASSSKTGAETQYF; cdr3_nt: TGTGCCAGCAGCTCGAAGACTGGCGCCGAGACCCAGTACTTC
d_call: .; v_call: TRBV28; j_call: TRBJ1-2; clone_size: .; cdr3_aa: CASGPGGIRYGYTF; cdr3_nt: TGTGCCAGCGGGCCGGGGGGGATCCGCTATGGCTACACCTTC
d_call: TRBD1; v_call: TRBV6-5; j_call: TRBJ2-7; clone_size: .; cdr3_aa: CASSYAGTGVDEQYF; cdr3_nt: TGTGCCAGCAGTTACGCTGGGACAGGGGTGGACGAGCAGTACTTC
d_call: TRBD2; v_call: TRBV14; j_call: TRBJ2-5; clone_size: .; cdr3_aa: CASSPGASGSAKQETQYF; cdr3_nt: TGTGCCAGCAGCCCTGGGGCTAGCGGGAGCGCGAAACAAGAGACCCAGTACTTC
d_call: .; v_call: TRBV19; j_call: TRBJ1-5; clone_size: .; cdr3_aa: CASGVFQPQHF; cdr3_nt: TGTGCCAGCGGGGTTTTCCAGCCCCAGCATTTT
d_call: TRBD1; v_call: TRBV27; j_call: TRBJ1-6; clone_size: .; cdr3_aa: CASSLDRGSPLHF; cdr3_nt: TGTGCCAGCAGCCTGGACAGGGGGTCACCCCTCCACTTT
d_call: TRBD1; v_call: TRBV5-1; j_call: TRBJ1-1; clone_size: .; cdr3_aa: CASSLKPQGANTEAFF; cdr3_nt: TGCGCCAGCAGCTTGAAACCACAGGGGGCGAACACTGAAGCTTTCTTT
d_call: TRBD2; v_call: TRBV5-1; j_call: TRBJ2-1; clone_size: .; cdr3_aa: CASSLALGEREGRFF; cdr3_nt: TGCGCCAGCAGCTTGGCCTTGGGGGAGCGGGAGGGCCGGTTCTTC
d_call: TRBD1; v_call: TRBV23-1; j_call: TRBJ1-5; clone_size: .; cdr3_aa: CASSQDGTGANQPQHF; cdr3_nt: TGCGCCAGCAGTCAAGATGGGACAGGGGCTAATCAGCCCCAGCATTTT
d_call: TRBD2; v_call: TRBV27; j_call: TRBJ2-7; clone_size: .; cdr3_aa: CASSLGRGDFYEQYF; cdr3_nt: TGTGCCAGCAGTTTGGGGCGGGGGGATTTCTACGAGCAGTACTTC
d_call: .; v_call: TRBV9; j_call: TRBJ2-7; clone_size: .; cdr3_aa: CASSPRDWSSYEQYF; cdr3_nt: TGTGCCAGCAGCCCCCGTGACTGGAGCTCCTACGAGCAGTACTTC
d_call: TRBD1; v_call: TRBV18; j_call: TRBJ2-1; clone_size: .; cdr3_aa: CASSRLPGTGYNEQFF; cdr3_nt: TGTGCCAGCTCACGCCTACCCGGGACAGGTTACAATGAGCAGTTCTTC
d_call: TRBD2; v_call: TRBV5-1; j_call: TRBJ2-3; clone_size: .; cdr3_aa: CASSSGLAGGPSTDTQYF; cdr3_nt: TGCGCCAGCAGCTCCGGACTAGCGGGGGGGCCGAGCACAGATACGCAGTATTTT
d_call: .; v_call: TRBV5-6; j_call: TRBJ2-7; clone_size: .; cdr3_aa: CASSSLPSSYEQYF; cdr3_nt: TGTGCCAGCAGCTCCCTCCCGAGCTCCTACGAGCAGTACTTC
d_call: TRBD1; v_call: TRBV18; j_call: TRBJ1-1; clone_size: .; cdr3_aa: CASSPITGDTEAFF; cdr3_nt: TGTGCCAGCTCTCCTATCACAGGGGACACTGAAGCTTTCTTT
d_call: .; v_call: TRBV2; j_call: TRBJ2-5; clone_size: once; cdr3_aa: CASSEGTYQETQYF; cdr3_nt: TGTGCCAGCAGTGAAGGAACCTATCAAGAGACCCAGTACTTC
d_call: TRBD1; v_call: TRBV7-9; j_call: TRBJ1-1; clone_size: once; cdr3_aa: CSSSLAGTGAFTEAFF; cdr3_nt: TGTTCCAGCAGCCTAGCAGGGACAGGGGCCTTCACTGAAGCTTTCTTT
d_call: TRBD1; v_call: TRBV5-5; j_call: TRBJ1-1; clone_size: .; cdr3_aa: CASSTGQGMNTEAFF; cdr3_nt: TGTGCCAGCAGCACTGGACAGGGGATGAACACTGAAGCTTTCTTT
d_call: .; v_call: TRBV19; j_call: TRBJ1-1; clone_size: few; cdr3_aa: CASTISRIREGTEAFF; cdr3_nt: TGTGCCAGTACTATCTCGCGGATCCGGGAGGGCACTGAAGCTTTCTTT
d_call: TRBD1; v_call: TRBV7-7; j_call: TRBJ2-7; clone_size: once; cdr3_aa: CASSSWTGGEQYF; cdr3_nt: TGTGCTAGCAGCTCCTGGACAGGGGGCGAGCAGTACTTC
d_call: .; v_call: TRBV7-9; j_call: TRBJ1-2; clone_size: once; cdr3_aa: CASSLVGVGGYTF; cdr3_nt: TGTGCCAGCAGCTTAGTAGGGGTGGGAGGCTACACCTTC
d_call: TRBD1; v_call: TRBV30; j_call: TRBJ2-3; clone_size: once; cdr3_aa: CAWSPDRASTDTQYF; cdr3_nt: TGTGCCTGGAGTCCGGACAGGGCGAGCACAGATACGCAGTATTTT